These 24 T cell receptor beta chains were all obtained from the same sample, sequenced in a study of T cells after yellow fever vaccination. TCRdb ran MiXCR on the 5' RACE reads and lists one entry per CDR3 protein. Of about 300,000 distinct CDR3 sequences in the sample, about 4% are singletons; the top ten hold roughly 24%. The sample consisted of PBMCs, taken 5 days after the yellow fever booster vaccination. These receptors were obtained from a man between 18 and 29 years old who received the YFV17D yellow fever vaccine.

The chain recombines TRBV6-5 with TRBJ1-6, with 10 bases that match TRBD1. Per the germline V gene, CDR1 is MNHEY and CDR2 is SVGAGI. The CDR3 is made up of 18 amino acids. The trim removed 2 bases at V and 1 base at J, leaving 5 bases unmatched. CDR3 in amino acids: CASSYGDRGLSYNSPLHF. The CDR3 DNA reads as TGTGCCAGCAGTTACGGGGACAGGGGCCTTTCCTATAATTCACCCCTCCACTTT.

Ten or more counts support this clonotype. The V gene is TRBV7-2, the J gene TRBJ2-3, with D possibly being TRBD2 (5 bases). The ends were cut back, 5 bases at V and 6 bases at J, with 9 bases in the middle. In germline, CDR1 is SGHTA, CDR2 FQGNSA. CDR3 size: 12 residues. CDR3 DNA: TGTGCCAGCAGCCGAGGGATTGATACGCAGTATTTT. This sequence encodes CASSRGIDTQYF.

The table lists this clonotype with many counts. CDR3 bases: TGCGCCAGCAGCTTGTTAACGAACACCGGGGAGCTGTTTTTT. Its protein is CASSLLTNTGELFF. The chain couples TRBV5-1 to TRBJ2-2; D unclear. V gave up 1 base and J gave up 0 bases, with 4 bases separating them. Per germline, CDR1 SGHRS and CDR2 YFSETQ. The CDR3 runs 14 residues.

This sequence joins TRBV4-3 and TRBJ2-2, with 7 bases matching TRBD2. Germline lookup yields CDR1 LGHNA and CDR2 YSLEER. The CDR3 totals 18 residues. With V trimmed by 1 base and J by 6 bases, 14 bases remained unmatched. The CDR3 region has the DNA TGCGCCAGCAGCCAAGCCCTCGGCAGGGACTATAGCGCCGGGGAGCTGTTTTTT. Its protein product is CASSQALGRDYSAGELFF.

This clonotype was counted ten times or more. The CDR3 region has the DNA TGCGCCAGCAGCTTGGGGGACCCGGGCTCCATTCAGTACTTC. Amino acids: CASSLGDPGSIQYF. The chain joins TRBV5-1 to TRBJ2-4; either TRBD1 or TRBD2 may fit D (5 bases each). V was clipped by 0 bases and J by 9 bases, with 13 bases between them. CDR3 size: 14 residues. Germline assignment: CDR1 SGHRS and CDR2 YFSETQ.

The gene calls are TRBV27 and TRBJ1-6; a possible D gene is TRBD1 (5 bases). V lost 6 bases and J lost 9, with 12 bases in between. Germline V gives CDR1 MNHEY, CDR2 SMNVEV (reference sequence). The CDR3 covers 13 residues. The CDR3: CASRRQGSSPLHF. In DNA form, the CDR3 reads TGTGCCAGCAGGCGGCAGGGAAGTTCACCCCTCCACTTT.

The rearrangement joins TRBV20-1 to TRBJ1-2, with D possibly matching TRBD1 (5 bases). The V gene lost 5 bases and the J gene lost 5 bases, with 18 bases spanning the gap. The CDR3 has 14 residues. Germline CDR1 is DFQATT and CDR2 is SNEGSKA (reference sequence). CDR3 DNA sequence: TGCAGTGCTGCTCCGGGGCCAGGCGTTTATGGCTACACCTTC. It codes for CSAAPGPGVYGYTF.

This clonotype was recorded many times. CDR3 amino acids: CASSPRQVRDTEAFF. In DNA form, the CDR3 reads TGTGCCAGCAGTCCTCGACAGGTTAGGGACACTGAAGCTTTCTTT. The chain joins TRBV2 to TRBJ1-1, with D possibly matching TRBD1 (6 bases). The CDR3 spans 15 residues. Trimming pared 5 bases from V and 3 bases from J, leaving 16 bases between. Germline V gene sequence: CDR1 SNHLY, CDR2 FYNNEI.

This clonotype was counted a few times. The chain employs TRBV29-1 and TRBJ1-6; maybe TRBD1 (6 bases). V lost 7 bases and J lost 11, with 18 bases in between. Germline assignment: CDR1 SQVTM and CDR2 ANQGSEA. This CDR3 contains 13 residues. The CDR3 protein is CSAGGPQGTPLHF. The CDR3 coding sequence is TGCAGCGCTGGGGGCCCTCAGGGGACACCCCTCCACTTT.

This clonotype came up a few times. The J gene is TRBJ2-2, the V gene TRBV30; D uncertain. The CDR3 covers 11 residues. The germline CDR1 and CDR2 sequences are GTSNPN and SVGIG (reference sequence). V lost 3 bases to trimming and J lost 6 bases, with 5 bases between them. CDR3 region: CAWSVAGELFF. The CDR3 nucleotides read TGTGCCTGGAGCGTGGCCGGGGAGCTGTTTTTT.

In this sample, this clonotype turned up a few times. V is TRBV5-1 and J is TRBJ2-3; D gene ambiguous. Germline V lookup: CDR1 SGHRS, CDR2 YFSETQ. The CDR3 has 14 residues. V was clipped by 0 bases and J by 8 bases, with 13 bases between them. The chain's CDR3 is CASSLDIGYGTQYF. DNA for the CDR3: TGCGCCAGCAGCTTGGACATAGGCTATGGTACGCAGTATTTT.

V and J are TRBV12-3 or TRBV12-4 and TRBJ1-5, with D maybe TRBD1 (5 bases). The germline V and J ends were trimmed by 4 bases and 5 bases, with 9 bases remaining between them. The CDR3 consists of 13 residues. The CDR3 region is CASSSGSDQPQHF. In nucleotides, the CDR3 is TGTGCCAGCAGTTCAGGGTCCGATCAGCCCCAGCATTTT.

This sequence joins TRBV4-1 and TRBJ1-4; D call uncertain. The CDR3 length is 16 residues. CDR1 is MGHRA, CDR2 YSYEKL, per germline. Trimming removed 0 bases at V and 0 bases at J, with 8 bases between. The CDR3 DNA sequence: TGCGCCAGCAGCCAAGAGGCGGGGTCAACTAATGAAAAACTGTTTTTT. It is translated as CASSQEAGSTNEKLFF.

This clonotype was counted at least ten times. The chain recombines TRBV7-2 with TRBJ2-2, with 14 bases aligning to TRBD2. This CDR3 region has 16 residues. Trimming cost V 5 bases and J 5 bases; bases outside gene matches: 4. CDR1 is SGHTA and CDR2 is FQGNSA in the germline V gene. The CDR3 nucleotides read TGTGCCAGCAGCCCGGGACTAGCGGGGGTTACCGGGGAGCTGTTTTTT. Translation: CASSPGLAGVTGELFF. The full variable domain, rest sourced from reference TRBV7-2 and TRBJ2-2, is GAGVSQSPSNKVTEKGKDVELRCDPISGHTALYWYRQSLGQGLEFLIYFQGNSAPDKSGLPSDRFSAERTGGSVSTLTIQRTQQEDSAVYLCASSPGLAGVTGELFFGEGSRLTVL.

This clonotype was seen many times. The CDR3 spells CATSRDRGWDEKLFF. The CDR3 nucleotides are TGTGCCACCAGCAGAGACCGGGGCTGGGACGAAAAACTGTTTTTT. The J gene is TRBJ1-4, the V gene TRBV15, with D perhaps matching TRBD1 (5 bases). This CDR3 comprises 15 residues. V lost 0 bases and J 8 bases, leaving 13 bases between the germline ends. CDR1 is LNHNV, CDR2 YYDKDF, per germline (reference sequence).

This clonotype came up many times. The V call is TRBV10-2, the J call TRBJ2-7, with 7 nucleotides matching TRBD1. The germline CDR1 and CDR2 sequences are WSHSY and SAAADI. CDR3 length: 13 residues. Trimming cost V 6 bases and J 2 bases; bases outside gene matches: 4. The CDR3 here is CASSRDSPYEQYF. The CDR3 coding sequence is TGCGCCAGCAGCCGGGACAGTCCCTACGAGCAGTACTTC.

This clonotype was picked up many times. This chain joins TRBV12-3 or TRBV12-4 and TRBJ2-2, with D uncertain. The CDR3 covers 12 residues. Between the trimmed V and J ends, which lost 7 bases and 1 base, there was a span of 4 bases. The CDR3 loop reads CASTKNTGELFF. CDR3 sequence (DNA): TGTGCCAGCACCAAGAACACCGGGGAGCTGTTTTTT.

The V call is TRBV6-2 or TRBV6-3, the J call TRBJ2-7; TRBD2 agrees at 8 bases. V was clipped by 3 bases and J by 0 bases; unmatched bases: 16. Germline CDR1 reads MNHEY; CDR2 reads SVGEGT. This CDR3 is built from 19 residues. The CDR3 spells CASSYSTEVGTRFSYEQYV. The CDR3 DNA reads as TGTGCCAGCAGTTATAGTACGGAAGTGGGGACTAGATTCTCCTACGAGCAGTACGTC.

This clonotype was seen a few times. The CDR3 loop reads CASSDRSYEQFF. Here the CDR3 DNA reads TGTGCCAGCAGCGATAGATCCTATGAGCAGTTCTTC. This chain joins TRBV11-2 and TRBJ2-1, with unresolved D. Germline CDR1 is SGHAT and CDR2 is FQNNGV. Trimming removed 5 bases at V and 8 bases at J, with 10 bases between. This CDR3 spans 12 amino acids.

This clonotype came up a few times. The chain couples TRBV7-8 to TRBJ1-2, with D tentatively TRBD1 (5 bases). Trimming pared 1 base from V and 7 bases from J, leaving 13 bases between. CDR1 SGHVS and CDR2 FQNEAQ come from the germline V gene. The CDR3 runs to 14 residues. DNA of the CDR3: TGTGCCAGCAGCTTAGGTGCAGGGTTGGGTGGCTACACCTTC. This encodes CASSLGAGLGGYTF.

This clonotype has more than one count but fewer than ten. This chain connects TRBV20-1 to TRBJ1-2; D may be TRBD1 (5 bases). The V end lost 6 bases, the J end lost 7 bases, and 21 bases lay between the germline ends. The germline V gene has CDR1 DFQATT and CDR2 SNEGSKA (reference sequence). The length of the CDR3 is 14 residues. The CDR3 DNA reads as TGCAGTGCCCCGGCAGGGTTTTACGGTGGTGGCTACACCTTC. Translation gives CSAPAGFYGGGYTF.

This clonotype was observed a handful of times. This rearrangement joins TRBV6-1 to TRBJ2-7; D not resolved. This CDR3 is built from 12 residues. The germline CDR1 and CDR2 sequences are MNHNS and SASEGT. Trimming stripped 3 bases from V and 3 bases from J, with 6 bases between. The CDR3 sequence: CASSETLYEQYF. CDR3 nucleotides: TGTGCCAGCAGTGAGACACTCTACGAGCAGTACTTC.

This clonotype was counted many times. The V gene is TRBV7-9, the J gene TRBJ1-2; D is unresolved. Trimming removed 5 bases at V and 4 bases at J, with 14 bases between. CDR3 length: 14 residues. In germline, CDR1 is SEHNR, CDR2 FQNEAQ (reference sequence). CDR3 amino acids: CASSAVTSSYGYTF. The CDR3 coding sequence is TGTGCCAGCAGCGCGGTGACATCCAGCTATGGCTACACCTTC.

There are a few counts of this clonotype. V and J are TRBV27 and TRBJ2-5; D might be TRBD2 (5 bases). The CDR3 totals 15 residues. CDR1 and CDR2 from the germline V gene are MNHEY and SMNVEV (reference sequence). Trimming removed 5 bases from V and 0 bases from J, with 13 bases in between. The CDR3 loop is CASSPGRGYQETQYF. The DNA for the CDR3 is TGTGCCAGCAGTCCGGGTCGGGGATACCAAGAGACCCAGTACTTC.